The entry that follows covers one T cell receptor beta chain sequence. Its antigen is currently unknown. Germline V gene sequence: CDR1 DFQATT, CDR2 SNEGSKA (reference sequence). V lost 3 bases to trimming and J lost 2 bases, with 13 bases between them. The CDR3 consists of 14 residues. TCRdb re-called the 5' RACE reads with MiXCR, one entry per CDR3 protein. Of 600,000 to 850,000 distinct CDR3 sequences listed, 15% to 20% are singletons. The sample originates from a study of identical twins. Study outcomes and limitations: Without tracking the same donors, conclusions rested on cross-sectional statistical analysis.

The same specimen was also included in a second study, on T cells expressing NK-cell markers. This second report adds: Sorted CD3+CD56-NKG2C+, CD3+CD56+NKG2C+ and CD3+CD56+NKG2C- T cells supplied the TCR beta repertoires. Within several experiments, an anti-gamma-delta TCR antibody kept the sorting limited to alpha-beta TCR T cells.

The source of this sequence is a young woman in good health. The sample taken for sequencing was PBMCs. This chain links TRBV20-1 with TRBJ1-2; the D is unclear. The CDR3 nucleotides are TGCAGTGCTAGCGGCCGAGCTCCCAACTATGGCTACACCTTC. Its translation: CSASGRAPNYGYTF.